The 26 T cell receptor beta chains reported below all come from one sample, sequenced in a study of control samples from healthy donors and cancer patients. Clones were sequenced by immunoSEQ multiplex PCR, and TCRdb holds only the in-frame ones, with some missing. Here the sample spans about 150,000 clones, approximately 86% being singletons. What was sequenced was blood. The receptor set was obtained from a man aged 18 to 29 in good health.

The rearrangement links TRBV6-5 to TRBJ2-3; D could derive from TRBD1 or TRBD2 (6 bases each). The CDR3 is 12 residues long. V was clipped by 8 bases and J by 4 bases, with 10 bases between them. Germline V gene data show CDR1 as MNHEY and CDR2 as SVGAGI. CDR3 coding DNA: TGTGCCAGCGCCGGGGGCCCAGATACGCAGTATTTT. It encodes CASAGGPDTQYF.

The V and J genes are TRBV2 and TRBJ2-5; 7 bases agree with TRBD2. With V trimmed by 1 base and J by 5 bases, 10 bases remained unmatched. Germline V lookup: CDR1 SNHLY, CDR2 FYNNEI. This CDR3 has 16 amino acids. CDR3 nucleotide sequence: TGTGCCAGCAGTGAAGAAGCGGGGAGAGTCGGGGAGACCCAGTACTTC. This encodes CASSEEAGRVGETQYF. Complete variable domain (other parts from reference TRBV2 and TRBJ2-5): EPEVTQTPSHQVTQMGQEVILRCVPISNHLYFYWYRQILGQKVEFLVSFYNNEISEKSEIFDDQFSVERPDGSNFTLKIRSTKLEDSAMYFCASSEEAGRVGETQYFGPGTRLLVL.

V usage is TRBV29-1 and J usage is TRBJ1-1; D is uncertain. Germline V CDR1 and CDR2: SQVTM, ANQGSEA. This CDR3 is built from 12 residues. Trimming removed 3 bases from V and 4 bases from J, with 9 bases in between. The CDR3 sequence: CSVDRLLTEAFF. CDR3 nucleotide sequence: TGCAGCGTTGATCGCCTCCTCACTGAAGCTTTCTTT.

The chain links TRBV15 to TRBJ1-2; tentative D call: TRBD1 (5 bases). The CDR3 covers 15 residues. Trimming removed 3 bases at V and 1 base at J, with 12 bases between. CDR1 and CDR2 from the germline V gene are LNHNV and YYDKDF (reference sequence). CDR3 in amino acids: CATSRAGWDNYGYTF. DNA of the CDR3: TGTGCCACCAGCAGGGCAGGGTGGGATAACTATGGCTACACCTTC. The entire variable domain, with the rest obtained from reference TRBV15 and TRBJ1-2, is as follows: DAMVIQNPRYQVTQFGKPVTLSCSQTLNHNVMYWYQQKSSQAPKLLFHYYDKDFNNEADTPDNFQSRRPNTSFCFLDIRSPGLGDTAMYLCATSRAGWDNYGYTFGSGTRLTVV.

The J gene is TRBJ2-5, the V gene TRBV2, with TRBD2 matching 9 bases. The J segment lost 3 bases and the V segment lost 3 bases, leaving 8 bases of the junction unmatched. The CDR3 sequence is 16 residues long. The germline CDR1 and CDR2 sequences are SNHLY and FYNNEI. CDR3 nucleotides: TGTGCCAGCAGTGAGAGGAGCGGGGGGATCAAAGAGACCCAGTACTTC. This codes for CASSERSGGIKETQYF.

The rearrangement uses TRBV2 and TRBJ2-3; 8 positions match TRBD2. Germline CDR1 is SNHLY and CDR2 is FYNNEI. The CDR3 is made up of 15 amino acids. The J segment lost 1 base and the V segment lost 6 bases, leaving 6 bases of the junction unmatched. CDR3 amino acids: CASRGLVSGTDTQYF. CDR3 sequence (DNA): TGTGCCAGCAGGGGACTAGTCTCTGGCACAGATACGCAGTATTTT.

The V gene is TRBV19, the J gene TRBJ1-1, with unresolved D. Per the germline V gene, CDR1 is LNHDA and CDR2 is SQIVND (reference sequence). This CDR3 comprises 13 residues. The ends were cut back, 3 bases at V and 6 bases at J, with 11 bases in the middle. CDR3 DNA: TGTGCCAGTAGTATTCGGTCCTACCCTGAAGCTTTCTTT. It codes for CASSIRSYPEAFF.

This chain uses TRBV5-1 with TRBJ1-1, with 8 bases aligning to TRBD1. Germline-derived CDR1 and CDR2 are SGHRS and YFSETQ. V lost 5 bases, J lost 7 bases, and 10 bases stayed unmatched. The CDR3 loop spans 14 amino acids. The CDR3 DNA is TGCGCCAGCAGGGCAGGGGGCGCATACAGTGAAGCTTTCTTT. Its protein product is CASRAGGAYSEAFF.

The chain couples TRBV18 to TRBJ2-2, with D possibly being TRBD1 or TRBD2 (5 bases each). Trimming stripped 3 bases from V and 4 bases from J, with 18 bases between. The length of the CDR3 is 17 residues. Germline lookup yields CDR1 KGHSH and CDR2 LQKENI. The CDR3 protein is CASSPSTGTLTTGELFF. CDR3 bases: TGTGCCAGCTCACCCTCTACCGGGACCCTGACCACCGGGGAGCTGTTTTTT.

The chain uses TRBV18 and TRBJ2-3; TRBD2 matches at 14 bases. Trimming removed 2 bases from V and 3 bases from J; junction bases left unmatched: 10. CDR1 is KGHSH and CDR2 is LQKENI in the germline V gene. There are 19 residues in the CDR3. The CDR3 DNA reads TGTGCCAGCTCACCAACCCAGGAGACTAGCGGGGGGGCAACAGATACGCAGTATTTT. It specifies CASSPTQETSGGATDTQYF.

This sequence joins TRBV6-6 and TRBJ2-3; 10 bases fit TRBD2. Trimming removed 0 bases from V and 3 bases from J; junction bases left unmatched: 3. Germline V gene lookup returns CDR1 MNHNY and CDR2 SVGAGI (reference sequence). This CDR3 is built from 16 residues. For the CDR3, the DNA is TGTGCCAGCAGTTACTCAAGCGGGGGGGCAACAGATACGCAGTATTTT. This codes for CASSYSSGGATDTQYF.

CDR3 in DNA: TGTGCCAGCAGCGACACAGGGGCGAGTAATGAAAAACTGTTTTTT. Its translation is CASSDTGASNEKLFF. V gene TRBV5-6 combines with J gene TRBJ1-4; 7 bases are a match to TRBD1. Germline V gene lookup returns CDR1 SGHDT and CDR2 YYEEEE. V shed 4 bases and J 4 bases; nucleotides not matched to a gene: 7. This CDR3 contains 15 residues.

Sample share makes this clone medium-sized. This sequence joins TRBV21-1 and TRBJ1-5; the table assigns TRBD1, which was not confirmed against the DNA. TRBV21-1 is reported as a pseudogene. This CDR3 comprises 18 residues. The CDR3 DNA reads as TGTGCCAGCAGCAAAGCCCGACAGGGGAGAGAAGGCAATCAGCCCCAGCATTTT. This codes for CASSKARQGREGNQPQHF.

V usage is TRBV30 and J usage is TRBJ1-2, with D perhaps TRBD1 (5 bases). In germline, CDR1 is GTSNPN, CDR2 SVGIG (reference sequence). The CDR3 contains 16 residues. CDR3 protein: CGSSGPGGVDNYGYTF. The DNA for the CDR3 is TGTGGGTCATCGGGTCCGGGAGGGGTAGATAACTATGGCTACACCTTC.

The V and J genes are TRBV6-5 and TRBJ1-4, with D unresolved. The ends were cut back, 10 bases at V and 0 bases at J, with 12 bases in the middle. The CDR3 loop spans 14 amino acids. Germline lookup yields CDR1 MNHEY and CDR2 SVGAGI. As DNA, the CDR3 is TGTGCCACGAGGGATCATGCAACTAATGAAAAACTGTTTTTT. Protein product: CATRDHATNEKLFF.

The CDR3 bases are TGTGCCAGCAGCTTTCTTCAGGAAAACTATGGCTACACCTTC. Amino acids: CASSFLQENYGYTF. The rearrangement uses TRBV5-6 and TRBJ1-2; D call uncertain. The germline gives CDR1 SGHDT, CDR2 YYEEEE. The CDR3 has 14 residues. Trimming removed 2 bases from V and 2 bases from J, with 10 bases in between.

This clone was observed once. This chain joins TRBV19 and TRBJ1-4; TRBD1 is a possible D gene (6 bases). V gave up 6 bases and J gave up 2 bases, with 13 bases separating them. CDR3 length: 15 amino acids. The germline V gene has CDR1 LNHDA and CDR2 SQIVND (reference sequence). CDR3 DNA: TGTGCCAGTAGAAACCTGAGGGGGACTAATGAAAAACTGTTTTTT. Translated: CASRNLRGTNEKLFF.

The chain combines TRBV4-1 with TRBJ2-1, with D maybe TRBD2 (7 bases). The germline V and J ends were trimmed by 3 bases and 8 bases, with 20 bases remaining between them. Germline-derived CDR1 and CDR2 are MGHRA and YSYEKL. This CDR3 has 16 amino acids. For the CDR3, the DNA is TGCGCCAGCAGCCAGTCTGGAGGGGGGGCCTCAGATGAGCAGTTCTTC. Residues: CASSQSGGGASDEQFF.

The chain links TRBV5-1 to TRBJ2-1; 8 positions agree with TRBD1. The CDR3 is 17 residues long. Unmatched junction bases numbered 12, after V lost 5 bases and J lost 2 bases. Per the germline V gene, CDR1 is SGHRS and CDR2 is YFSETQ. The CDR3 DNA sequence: TGCGCCAGCAGACCCGCCGCCACAGGGGGTACCTACAATGAGCAGTTCTTC. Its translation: CASRPAATGGTYNEQFF.

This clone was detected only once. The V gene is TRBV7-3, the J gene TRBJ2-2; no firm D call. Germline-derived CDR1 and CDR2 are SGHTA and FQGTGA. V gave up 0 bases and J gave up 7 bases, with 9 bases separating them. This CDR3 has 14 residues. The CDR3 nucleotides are TGTGCCAGCAGCTTAACGGTATTAGGCGGGGAGCTGTTTTTT. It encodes CASSLTVLGGELFF.

The CDR3, as DNA: TGTGCCAGCAGCCCAGGTCCCGGGACTAATCCCGAGCAGTACTTC. Amino acids: CASSPGPGTNPEQYF. The J gene is TRBJ2-7, the V gene TRBV7-2, with 7 bases fitting TRBD2. V shed 5 bases, J shed 6 bases, and the junction held 13 bases outside the gene matches. This CDR3 is built from 15 residues. CDR1 is SGHTA and CDR2 is FQGNSA in the germline V gene.

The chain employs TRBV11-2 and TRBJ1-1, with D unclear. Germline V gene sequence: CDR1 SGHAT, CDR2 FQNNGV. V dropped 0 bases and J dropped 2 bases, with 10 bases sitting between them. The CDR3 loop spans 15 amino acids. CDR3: CASSLDGRVNTEAFF. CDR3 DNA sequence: TGTGCCAGCAGCTTAGATGGGCGGGTTAACACTGAAGCTTTCTTT. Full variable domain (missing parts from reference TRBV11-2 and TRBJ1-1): EAGVAQSPRYKIIEKRQSVAFWCNPISGHATLYWYQQILGQGPKLLIQFQNNGVVDDSQLPKDRFSAERLKGVDSTLKIQPAKLEDSAVYLCASSLDGRVNTEAFFGQGTRLTVV.

The CDR3 here is CASSLGASGANVLTF. CDR3 in DNA: TGTGCCAGCAGCCTGGGAGCCTCTGGGGCCAACGTCCTGACTTTC. The genes are TRBV7-9 and TRBJ2-6; maybe TRBD2 (5 bases). V shed 5 bases and J shed 0 bases, with 8 bases lying between them. The length of the CDR3 is 15 residues. The V gene's germline CDR1 is SEHNR and CDR2 FQNEAQ (reference sequence).

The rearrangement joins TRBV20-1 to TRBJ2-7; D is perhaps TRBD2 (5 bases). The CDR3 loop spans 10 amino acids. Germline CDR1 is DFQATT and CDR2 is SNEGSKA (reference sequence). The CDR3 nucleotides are TGCAGCGCACGGGAATACGAGCAGTACTTC. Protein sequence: CSAREYEQYF.

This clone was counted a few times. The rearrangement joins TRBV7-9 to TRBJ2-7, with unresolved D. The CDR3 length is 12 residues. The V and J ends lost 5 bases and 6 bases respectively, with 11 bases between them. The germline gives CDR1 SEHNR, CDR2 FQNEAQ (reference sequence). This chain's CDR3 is CASSPPPGEQYF. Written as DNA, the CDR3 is TGTGCCAGCAGCCCCCCGCCGGGCGAGCAGTACTTC.

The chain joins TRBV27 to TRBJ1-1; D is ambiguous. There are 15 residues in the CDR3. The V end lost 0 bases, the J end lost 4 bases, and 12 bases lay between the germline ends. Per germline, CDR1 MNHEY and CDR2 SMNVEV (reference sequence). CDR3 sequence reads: CASSLSRRSATEAFF. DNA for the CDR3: TGTGCCAGCAGTTTATCGAGACGCTCGGCCACTGAAGCTTTCTTT.